These T cell receptor beta chains were read from a single sample in a study of cytomegalovirus exposure and HLA in healthy donors. The data were produced by immunoSEQ multiplex PCR, yet TCRdb's version contains in-frame clones alone and is incomplete. The repertoire includes 160,000 or so clones, more than 70% of them detected once, and around 6.6% sits in the top ten. Sequencing was carried out using PBMCs. All receptors derive from a male donor in good health and CMV-seropositive. CDR3s include the opening cysteine and the closing phenylalanine or tryptophan. D genes are given only for firm matches. A row's size may be missing; if present it is once, few, many or a size class.

j_call,d_call,clone_size,v_call,cdr3_nt,cdr3_aa
TRBJ1-3,.,.,TRBV5-1,TGCGCCAGCAGCTTGGCAGGGGCCTCTGGAAACACCATATATTTT,CASSLAGASGNTIYF
TRBJ2-7,TRBD2,.,TRBV14,TGTGCCAGCAGCCAAGATTTTGCGGGGACTAGCGGTTTCTCCTACGAGCAGTACTTC,CASSQDFAGTSGFSYEQYF
TRBJ2-1,.,.,TRBV19,TGTGCCAGTAGTATTGGTCCGGGGAACGAGCAGTTCTTC,CASSIGPGNEQFF
TRBJ2-7,TRBD2,.,TRBV11-3,TGTGCCAGCTCGAGGGACCCGGGACTAGCGGGACGCAGCTCCTACGAGCAGTACTTC,CASSRDPGLAGRSSYEQYF
TRBJ2-3,TRBD2,.,TRBV5-4,TGTGCCAGCAGCTTAAGTGTCGGGGGGATCACAGATACGCAGTATTTT,CASSLSVGGITDTQYF
TRBJ1-4,TRBD1,.,TRBV18,TGTGCCAGCTCACCACCAATGGGACAGGGTAATGAAAAACTGTTTTTT,CASSPPMGQGNEKLFF
TRBJ2-7,.,.,TRBV9,TGTGCCAGCAGCGTAGGTTCAGGGGCTCCAGGGGAGCAGTACTTC,CASSVGSGAPGEQYF
TRBJ1-2,.,.,TRBV28,TGTGCCAGCAGAGTGACGGGACTTTATGGCTACACCTTC,CASRVTGLYGYTF
TRBJ1-4,.,.,TRBV7-9,TGTGCCAGCAGCTCTAAACAGGGTGTTGACCTGTTTTTT,CASSSKQGVDLFF
TRBJ2-1,TRBD1,once,TRBV9,TGTGCCAGCAGCCCTCATGGACAGGGGGACAATGAGCAGTTCTTC,CASSPHGQGDNEQFF
TRBJ2-5,.,.,TRBV7-9,TGTGCCAGCAGCTTATCCCAGGGCAGGGGGGAAGAGACCCAGTACTTC,CASSLSQGRGEETQYF
TRBJ2-5,.,few,TRBV9,TGTGCCAGCAGCCAAGATCGGGTCGCCCCGGACTTC,CASSQDRVAPDF
TRBJ2-5,TRBD2,.,TRBV6-1,TGTGCCAGCAGTGACCCCACTAGCGGGACGGAGACCCAGTACTTC,CASSDPTSGTETQYF
TRBJ1-2,TRBD1,.,TRBV5-8,TGTGCCAGCAGCCGGGACAGATACTATGGCTACACCTTC,CASSRDRYYGYTF
TRBJ1-5,TRBD1,.,TRBV28,TGTGCCAGCAGCCCCGACAGGGCCAATAATCAGCCCCAGCATTTT,CASSPDRANNQPQHF
TRBJ2-2,TRBD2,.,TRBV7-9,TGTGCCAGCAGAAAGACTAGCGGGAGTGTCGGCGGGGAGCTGTTTTTT,CASRKTSGSVGGELFF
TRBJ1-5,.,.,TRBV28,TGTGCCAGCACCGAACTAACAGGGAGCAATCAGCCCCAGCATTTT,CASTELTGSNQPQHF
TRBJ2-1,.,.,TRBV9,TGTGCCAGCAGCGTTTCTAGCGCCAGCTCCTACAATGAGCAGTTCTTC,CASSVSSASSYNEQFF
TRBJ1-6,.,.,TRBV7-9,TGTGCCAGCAGCTTAGGTCCTAGCTCCTATAATTCACCCCTCCACTTT,CASSLGPSSYNSPLHF
TRBJ1-6,TRBD1,.,TRBV6-1,TGTGCCAGCGGGGACAGGGGAGCCTATAATTCACCCCTCCACTTT,CASGDRGAYNSPLHF
TRBJ2-5,TRBD1,.,TRBV6-5,TGTGCCAGCAGTTCCGGACAGGAAGAGACCCAGTACTTC,CASSSGQEETQYF
TRBJ1-4,TRBD1,.,TRBV4-2,TGTGCCAGCAGCCAAGGCGGGACAGAAAATGAAAAACTGTTTTTT,CASSQGGTENEKLFF
TRBJ1-2,.,.,TRBV10-3,TGTGCCATCAGTGAAGAGGGTTCAGTTGGCTACACCTTC,CAISEEGSVGYTF
TRBJ2-2,TRBD2,.,TRBV6-1,TGTGCCAGCAGTTTTACTAGCGACTCCGGGGAGCTGTTTTTT,CASSFTSDSGELFF
TRBJ2-1,TRBD2,few,TRBV7-2,TGTGCCAGCAGCCCTACTAGCGGGAGGGCCAGGGATGAGCAGTTCTTC,CASSPTSGRARDEQFF
TRBJ2-7,.,.,TRBV19,TGTGCCAGTAGTATGAACCCCTCTCAGGGTTCCTACGAGCAGTACTTC,CASSMNPSQGSYEQYF
TRBJ2-7,TRBD2,.,TRBV7-9,TGTGCCAGCAGCCATTCAGCCGGGCGGGAGGGCCGGTGGGAGCAGTACTTC,CASSHSAGREGRWEQYF